The next 21 T cell receptor beta chains were all read from a single sample in a study of breast tumors, draining lymph nodes, adjacent tissues. TCRdb called the multiplex PCR reads again in MiXCR, with one record for every CDR3 protein. The table shows about 16,000 distinct CDR3 sequences, with approximately 45% occurring only once. The source material was tumor-adjacent breast tissue. The receptors come from a female donor with breast cancer. Some clones in this sample may be carry-over from other donors' samples.

J is TRBJ1-5 and V is TRBV7-2, with a possible D match to TRBD1 (6 bases). Germline V lookup: CDR1 SGHTA, CDR2 FQGNSA. V lost 5 bases and J 2 bases, leaving 10 bases between the germline ends. The CDR3 is made up of 14 amino acids. Here the CDR3 reads CASSRTVGNQPQHF. In nucleotides, the CDR3 is TGTGCCAGCAGCCGGACAGTGGGCAATCAGCCCCAGCATTTT.

The chain uses TRBV20-1 and TRBJ1-5; D possibly corresponds to TRBD1 (6 bases). There are 14 residues in the CDR3. The V gene's germline CDR1 is DFQATT and CDR2 SNEGSKA (reference sequence). Trimming cost V 1 base and J 2 bases, with 9 bases left between them. The CDR3, as DNA: TGCAGTGCTAGAGCACAGGGTGGCAATCAGCCCCAGCATTTT. Encoded protein: CSARAQGGNQPQHF.

This clonotype qualifies as medium-sized. V usage is TRBV7-6 and J usage is TRBJ1-5, with no clear D. Trimming removed 2 bases at V and 7 bases at J, with 9 bases between. The CDR3 extends over 13 amino acids. CDR1 is SGHVS, CDR2 FNYEAQ, per germline. Written as DNA, the CDR3 is TGTGCCAGCAGCTTAAACGTTGTGCAGCCCCAGCATTTT. It yields the protein CASSLNVVQPQHF.

Many counts were recorded for this clonotype. The chain combines TRBV3-1 with TRBJ2-7; 10 positions match TRBD2. The germline V gene encodes CDR1 LGHDT and CDR2 YNNKEL (reference sequence). This CDR3 contains 15 residues. The J segment lost 2 bases and the V segment lost 1 base, leaving 2 bases of the junction unmatched. CDR3 nucleotide sequence: TGTGCCAGCAGCCAAGGAGCGGGAGGGCCCTACGAGCAGTACTTC. Its protein is CASSQGAGGPYEQYF.

The rearrangement uses TRBV27 and TRBJ2-3; D might be TRBD2 (5 bases). Germline V gene sequence: CDR1 MNHEY, CDR2 SMNVEV (reference sequence). V dropped 4 bases and J dropped 2 bases, with 13 bases sitting between them. This CDR3 is 15 amino acids long. CDR3 residues: CASSSLKDFTDTQYF. CDR3 coding DNA: TGTGCCAGCAGTTCGTTAAAGGACTTCACAGATACGCAGTATTTT.

The chain combines TRBV19 with TRBJ1-2; TRBD1 aligns across 7 bases. The CDR3 is made up of 12 amino acids. Per the germline V gene, CDR1 is LNHDA and CDR2 is SQIVND (reference sequence). Trimming at V came to 5 bases and at J to 6 bases, leaving 3 bases not matched to a gene. CDR3 sequence (DNA): TGTGCCAGTAGTCCGGGACAGCATGGCTACACCTTC. It codes for CASSPGQHGYTF.

The table lists this clonotype with many counts. This clone may be a read error of a much larger clone one base away. The rearrangement joins TRBV7-2 to TRBJ1-5; 8 positions match TRBD1. The CDR3 consists of 19 residues. CDR1 and CDR2 from the germline V gene are SGHTA and FQGNSA. The CDR3, as DNA: TGTGCCAGCAGCTTAGCCACGACAGGGGACCTTTATAGCCATCAGCCCCAGCATTTT. It codes for CASSLATTGDLYSHQPQHF.

This clonotype was seen repeatedly, ten times or more. V usage is TRBV2 and J usage is TRBJ1-4; 9 nucleotides agree with TRBD1. J gave up 5 bases and V 2 bases, and 3 bases lay outside the gene matches. This CDR3 has 15 residues. Looked up from germline, CDR1 is SNHLY and CDR2 is FYNNEI. The CDR3 loop is CASSESGTGNEKLFF. Written as DNA, the CDR3 is TGTGCCAGCAGTGAAAGCGGGACAGGGAATGAAAAACTGTTTTTT.

In its sample, this clonotype was seen many times. A much larger clone is a single base away; this may be a read error. V is TRBV6-5 and J is TRBJ2-7; no firm D call. This CDR3 has 11 residues. The V end lost 6 bases, the J end lost 4 bases, and 7 bases lay between the germline ends. Germline V gives CDR1 MNHEY, CDR2 SVGAGI. CDR3 DNA: TGTGCCAGCAGCCAGAATTACGAGCAGTACTTC. Protein product: CASSQNYEQYF.

The chain recombines TRBV5-1 with TRBJ2-1; D could derive from TRBD1 or TRBD2 (5 bases each). With 2 bases removed from V and 8 bases from J, the gap between germline ends came to 26 bases. This CDR3 region has 18 residues. CDR1 and CDR2 (germline): SGHRS, YFSETQ. In DNA form, the CDR3 reads TGCGCCAGCAGCTTCACCAGGGACCAAACCCACCCGTCGGATGAGCAGTTCTTC. Translation: CASSFTRDQTHPSDEQFF.

V gene TRBV19 combines with J gene TRBJ1-3; D gene ambiguous. The V and J ends lost 9 bases and 0 bases respectively, with 12 bases between them. Germline CDR1 and CDR2: LNHDA and SQIVND (reference sequence). The CDR3 length is 14 residues. The CDR3 DNA reads TGTGCCAGCTCCGGACCGAACTCTGGAAACACCATATATTTT. Protein sequence: CASSGPNSGNTIYF.

This clonotype has ten or more counts. The J gene is TRBJ2-7, the V gene TRBV19; D unresolved. V was trimmed by 4 bases and J by 0 bases, leaving 1 base between them. CDR1 is LNHDA, CDR2 SQIVND, per germline (reference sequence). The CDR3 totals 11 residues. The CDR3 is CASSNSYEQYF. In DNA form, the CDR3 reads TGTGCCAGTAGTAACTCCTACGAGCAGTACTTC. Combining the CDR3 with reference TRBV19 and TRBJ2-7 gives the whole variable domain DGGITQSPKYLFRKEGQNVTLSCEQNLNHDAMYWYRQDPGQGLRLIYYSQIVNDFQKGDIAEGYSVSREKKESFPLTVTSAQKNPTAFYLCASSNSYEQYFGPGTRLTVT.

Ten or more counts support this clonotype. The chain joins TRBV7-9 to TRBJ2-3; D not resolved. CDR1 is SEHNR and CDR2 is FQNEAQ in the germline V gene (reference sequence). Trimming removed 2 bases at V and 0 bases at J, with 9 bases between. The CDR3 length is 15 residues. The CDR3 DNA sequence: TGTGCCAGCAGCTTAATGGGATCTAGCACAGATACGCAGTATTTT. Translating it yields CASSLMGSSTDTQYF.

The chain joins TRBV4-1 to TRBJ1-6; 10 bases are a match to TRBD1. The CDR3 totals 16 residues. With V trimmed by 4 bases and J by 11 bases, 11 bases remained unmatched. CDR1 and CDR2 from the germline V gene are MGHRA and YSYEKL. The CDR3: CASSLWRQGARPPLHF. The CDR3 coding sequence is TGCGCCAGCAGCCTTTGGAGACAGGGGGCCAGGCCACCCCTCCACTTT.

The table lists this clonotype with many counts. The rearrangement links TRBV7-9 to TRBJ1-1; the match to TRBD1 covers 9 bases. Germline V CDR1 and CDR2: SEHNR, FQNEAQ (reference sequence). This CDR3 is 13 amino acids long. Trimming removed 6 bases from V and 6 bases from J; junction bases left unmatched: 5. CDR3 loop: CASRLDRGSEAFF. CDR3 in DNA: TGTGCCAGCAGACTTGACAGGGGGTCTGAAGCTTTCTTT.

The chain has TRBV19 and TRBJ1-1, with no clear D. The CDR3 has 11 residues. V was clipped by 3 bases and J by 2 bases, with 1 base between them. Germline CDR1 is LNHDA and CDR2 is SQIVND (reference sequence). The CDR3 DNA reads TGTGCCAGTAGTATTAACACTGAAGCTTTCTTT. Protein: CASSINTEAFF.

The CDR3 nucleotides read TGTGCCAGCAGCTCCACAGGGGACGTTTTGTCCGAGCAGTACGTC. It translates to CASSSTGDVLSEQYV. The rearrangement links TRBV5-5 to TRBJ2-7; 7 positions match TRBD1. CDR3 length: 15 amino acids. V was clipped by 3 bases and J by 6 bases; unmatched bases: 12. The germline gives CDR1 SGHKS, CDR2 YYEKEE (reference sequence).

This clonotype was detected ten times or more. The chain recombines TRBV9 with TRBJ1-1, with D unresolved. Germline V CDR1 and CDR2: SGDLS, YYNGEE. The CDR3 is made up of 13 amino acids. V was clipped by 4 bases and J by 6 bases, with 13 bases between them. The CDR3 nucleotides read TGTGCCAGCAGCATCGGACTGCGGTCTGAAGCTTTCTTT. It is translated as CASSIGLRSEAFF.

The chain is built from TRBV6-1 and TRBJ2-3, with 10 bases that match TRBD1. Germline lookup yields CDR1 MNHNS and CDR2 SASEGT. The CDR3 sequence is 13 residues long. V lost 4 bases to trimming and J lost 5 bases; unmatched junction nucleotides: 0. The CDR3 protein is CASSGTGGDTQYF. The CDR3 region has the DNA TGTGCCAGCAGTGGGACAGGGGGAGATACGCAGTATTTT.

V usage is TRBV20-1 and J usage is TRBJ2-7, with 8 bases lining up with TRBD1. J was trimmed by 2 bases and V by 6 bases; bases with no gene match: 9. CDR1 DFQATT and CDR2 SNEGSKA come from the germline V gene (reference sequence). CDR3 size: 14 residues. The CDR3 is CSARFRQGTYEQYF. The CDR3 nucleotides are TGCAGTGCCCGGTTTAGACAGGGGACCTACGAGCAGTACTTC.

This clonotype was seen ten or more times. The chain employs TRBV5-4 and TRBJ2-2; 13 nucleotides match TRBD2. Germline V lookup: CDR1 SGHNT, CDR2 YYREEE (reference sequence). V was pared by 4 bases and J by 4 bases, with 13 bases of the junction left unmatched. The CDR3 consists of 19 residues. The CDR3 region is CASSPTRTSGGPGTGELFF. CDR3 bases: TGTGCCAGCAGCCCCACAAGGACTAGCGGGGGTCCGGGCACCGGGGAGCTGTTTTTT.